Listed here are 11 T cell receptor beta chains from one sample, sequenced in a study of early T cells in non-severe SARS-CoV-2 infection. TCRdb reprocessed the 5' RACE reads via MiXCR and lists one record per CDR3 protein. The table records around 55,000 distinct CDR3 sequences, about 12% of them present only once. The sequenced material came from whole blood. The source of these receptors is an adult who was a healthcare worker with PCR-confirmed SARS-CoV-2 infection or an uninfected control (not recorded which).

For this clonotype: This CDR3 is missing its conserved last phenylalanine or tryptophan, likely due to a read error. The rearrangement uses TRBV11-3 and TRBJ2-1; maybe TRBD1 (5 bases). Trimming pared 0 bases from V and 7 bases from J, leaving 10 bases between. The germline V gene has CDR1 SGHNT and CDR2 YENEEA. This CDR3 spans 14 amino acids. The DNA for the CDR3 is TGTGCCAGCAGCTTAGATCTACAGGAAAATGAGCAGTTCTAC. This gives the protein CASSLDLQENEQFY.

This clonotype was recorded many times. The gene calls are TRBV10-3 and TRBJ2-2; a possible D gene is TRBD1 (5 bases). CDR1 is ENHRY and CDR2 is SYGVKD in the germline V gene. V shed 4 bases and J shed 0 bases, with 15 bases lying between them. The CDR3 totals 17 residues. CDR3 in amino acids: CAISGARQRSNTGELFF. CDR3 bases: TGTGCCATCAGTGGGGCCCGACAGAGATCGAACACCGGGGAGCTGTTTTTT.

This clonotype was found a few times. J is TRBJ1-6 and V is TRBV4-3; 8 nucleotides line up with TRBD1. Germline V CDR1 and CDR2: LGHNA, YSLEER. This CDR3 contains 16 residues. J gave up 9 bases and V 0 bases, and 7 bases lay outside the gene matches. The CDR3 DNA sequence: TGCGCCAGCAGCCAAGACTCGACAGGGGAAGGTTCACCCCTCCACTTT. It translates to CASSQDSTGEGSPLHF.

The chain links TRBV7-2 to TRBJ2-5; TRBD2 matches 10 bases. CDR3 size: 18 residues. Per the germline V gene, CDR1 is SGHTA and CDR2 is FQGNSA. Unmatched junction bases numbered 14, after V lost 5 bases and J lost 2 bases. The CDR3 region has the DNA TGTGCCAGCAGCCACTCTATCAGCGGGGGGGCGAAACAAGAGACCCAGTACTTC. Translating gives CASSHSISGGAKQETQYF.

This chain uses TRBV7-2 with TRBJ2-1; D gene unclear. The V gene's germline CDR1 is SGHTA and CDR2 FQGNSA. Trimming removed 3 bases from V and 4 bases from J, with 4 bases in between. CDR3 length: 12 amino acids. The DNA of the CDR3 is TGTGCCAGCAGCTTTGTTTACAATGAGCAGTTCTTC. Protein sequence: CASSFVYNEQFF.

At least ten counts were recorded for this clonotype. The chain combines TRBV5-4 with TRBJ2-1; 7 bases are shared with TRBD1. Trimming took 4 bases from V and 0 from J; bases not matched to a gene: 7. The CDR3 consists of 16 residues. Germline-derived CDR1 and CDR2 are SGHNT and YYREEE (reference sequence). The CDR3 DNA follows: TGTGCCAGCAGCCTACGGACAGGACGCTCCTACAATGAGCAGTTCTTC. Translated: CASSLRTGRSYNEQFF.

This clonotype showed up just a few times. The V call is TRBV5-4, the J call TRBJ1-6; D is uncertain. Per germline, CDR1 SGHNT and CDR2 YYREEE (reference sequence). The CDR3 length is 15 residues. V was trimmed by 3 bases and J by 0 bases, leaving 7 bases between them. CDR3 nucleotides: TGTGCCAGCAGCTCAGTGCTCTCCTATAATTCACCCCTCCACTTT. Translated: CASSSVLSYNSPLHF.

Here the CDR3 DNA reads TGCGCCAGCAGCTTGTCCGGGGGCAGCACAGATACGCAGTATTTT. Translated, it gives CASSLSGGSTDTQYF. The rearrangement joins TRBV5-1 to TRBJ2-3, with D perhaps TRBD1 or TRBD2 (6 bases each). CDR3 length: 15 amino acids. The V gene lost 1 base and the J gene lost 0 bases, with 9 bases spanning the gap. Germline V lookup: CDR1 SGHRS, CDR2 YFSETQ.

This clonotype was observed a handful of times. This chain uses TRBV19 with TRBJ2-3; D is unresolved. The germline V gene encodes CDR1 LNHDA and CDR2 SQIVND (reference sequence). CDR3 length: 13 amino acids. Trimming pared 7 bases from V and 1 base from J, leaving 9 bases between. CDR3 loop: CASTVDGTDTQYF. The DNA of the CDR3 is TGTGCCAGTACGGTGGACGGCACAGATACGCAGTATTTT.

This clonotype is classed as medium-sized (0.01 to 0.1%). The chain has TRBV7-3 and TRBJ2-1; D is unresolved. V was pared by 2 bases and J by 0 bases, with 8 bases between. There are 15 residues in the CDR3. CDR1 and CDR2 (germline): SGHTA, FQGTGA. The CDR3 DNA is TGTGCCAGCAGCTTAGACATGAGCTCCTACAATGAGCAGTTCTTC. Translation: CASSLDMSSYNEQFF. The variable domain in full, with the rest retrieved from reference TRBV7-3 and TRBJ2-1, is GAGVSQTPSNKVTEKGKYVELRCDPISGHTALYWYRQSLGQGPEFLIYFQGTGAADDSGLPNDRFFAVRPEGSVSTLKIQRTERGDSAVYLCASSLDMSSYNEQFFGPGTRLTVL.

This clonotype showed up just a few times. The chain links TRBV11-2 to TRBJ1-3; no reliable D call. The CDR3 has 15 amino acids. Trimming removed 5 bases from V and 3 bases from J, with 14 bases in between. The V gene's germline CDR1 is SGHAT and CDR2 FQNNGV. CDR3 in DNA: TGTGCCAGCAGCATGGTCCGTGTGGGTGGAAACACCATATATTTT. As protein: CASSMVRVGGNTIYF.